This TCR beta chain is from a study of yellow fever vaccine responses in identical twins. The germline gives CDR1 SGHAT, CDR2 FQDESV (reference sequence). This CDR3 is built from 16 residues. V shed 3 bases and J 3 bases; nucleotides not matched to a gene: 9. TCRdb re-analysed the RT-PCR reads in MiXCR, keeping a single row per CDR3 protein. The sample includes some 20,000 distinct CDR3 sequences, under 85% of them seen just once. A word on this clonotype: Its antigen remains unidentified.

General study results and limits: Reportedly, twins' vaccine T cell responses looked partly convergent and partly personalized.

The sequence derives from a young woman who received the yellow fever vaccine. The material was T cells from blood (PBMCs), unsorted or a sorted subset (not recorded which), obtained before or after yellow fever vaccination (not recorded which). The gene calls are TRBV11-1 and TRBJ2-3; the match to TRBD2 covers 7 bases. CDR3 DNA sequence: TGTGCCAGCAGCTTTGTCTTCGCGGGGGTAACAGATACGCAGTATTTT. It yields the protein CASSFVFAGVTDTQYF. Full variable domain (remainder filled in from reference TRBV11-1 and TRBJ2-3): EAEVAQSPRYKITEKSQAVAFWCDPISGHATLYWYRQILGQGPELLVQFQDESVVDDSQLPKDRFSAERLKGVDSTLKIQPAELGDSAMYLCASSFVFAGVTDTQYFGPGTRLTVL.